The T cell receptor (beta chain) described here comes from a study of CD8+ T cells in alopecia areata. Study findings and constraints: When scalp samples are sequenced, resident alphabeta T cells of normal skin are also captured.

cDNA serving as the sequencing template came from extracted, reverse transcribed RNA. The method was immunoSEQ multiplex PCR; TCRdb's version includes in-frame clones alone and lacks a portion of them. The sample has 170,000 or so clones; about 60% are singletons. Notes on this clone: Its antigen is not known.

Sample treatment: oral pan-JAK inhibitor, 5-10 mg twice daily. CDR3 length: 18 residues. The V segment lost 1 base and the J segment 5 bases; nucleotides outside the gene matches: 11. Per germline, CDR1 LGHNA and CDR2 YNFKEQ. This rearrangement joins TRBV4-2 to TRBJ2-5; 12 bases agree with TRBD2. The source material was CD8+ T cells sorted from blood, sampled at week 24, from a patient treated with tofacitinib. The clonotype originates from a human donor with alopecia areata. CDR3 nucleotide sequence: TGTGCCAGCAGCCAAGGGCAGTCTAGCGGGGGGGTAGAGGAGACCCAGTACTTC. This encodes CASSQGQSSGGVEETQYF.